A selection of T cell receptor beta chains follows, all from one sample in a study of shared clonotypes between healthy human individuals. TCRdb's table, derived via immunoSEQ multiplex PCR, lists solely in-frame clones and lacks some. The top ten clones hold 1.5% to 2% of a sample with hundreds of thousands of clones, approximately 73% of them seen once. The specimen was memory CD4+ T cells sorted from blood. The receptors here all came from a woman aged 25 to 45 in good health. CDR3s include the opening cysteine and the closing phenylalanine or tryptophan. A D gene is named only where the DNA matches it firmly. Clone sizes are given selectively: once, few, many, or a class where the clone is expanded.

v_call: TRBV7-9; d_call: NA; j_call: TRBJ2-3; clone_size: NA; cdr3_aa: CASSLASKTDTQYF; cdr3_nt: TGTGCCAGCAGCCTTGCTAGTAAGACAGATACGCAGTATTTT
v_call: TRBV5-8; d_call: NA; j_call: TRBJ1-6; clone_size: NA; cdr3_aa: CASSLGLNNSPLHF; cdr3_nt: TGTGCCAGCAGCCTTGGTCTAAACAATTCACCCCTCCACTTT
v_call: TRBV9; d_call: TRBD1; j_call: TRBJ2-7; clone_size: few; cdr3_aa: CASSRQGTGEQYF; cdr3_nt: TGTGCCAGCAGCCGACAGGGGACGGGCGAGCAGTACTTC
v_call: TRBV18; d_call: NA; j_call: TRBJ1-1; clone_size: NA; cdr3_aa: CASSIGARAEAFF; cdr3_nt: TGTGCCAGCTCAATAGGGGCCAGGGCTGAAGCTTTCTTT
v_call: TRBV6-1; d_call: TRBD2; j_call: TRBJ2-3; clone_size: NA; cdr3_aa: CASSELSGSGDTQYF; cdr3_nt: TGTGCCAGCAGTGAACTCAGCGGGAGTGGCGATACGCAGTATTTT
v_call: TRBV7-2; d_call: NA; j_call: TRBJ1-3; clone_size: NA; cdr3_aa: CASSPGRLRNTIYF; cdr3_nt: TGTGCCAGCAGCCCGGGACGTTTGCGGAACACCATATATTTT
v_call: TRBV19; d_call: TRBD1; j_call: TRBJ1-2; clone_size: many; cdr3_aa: CASRGTGERGYTF; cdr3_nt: TGTGCCAGTAGGGGGACAGGGGAAAGAGGCTACACCTTC
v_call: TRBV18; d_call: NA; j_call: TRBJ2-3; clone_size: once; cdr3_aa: CASSPPSGVNTDTQYF; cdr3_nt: TGTGCCAGCTCACCACCGTCGGGAGTGAATACAGATACGCAGTATTTT
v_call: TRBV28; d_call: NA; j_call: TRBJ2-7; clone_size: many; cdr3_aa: CASSLLASATYEQYF; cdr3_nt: TGTGCCAGCAGTTTACTGGCTAGCGCGACCTACGAGCAGTACTTC
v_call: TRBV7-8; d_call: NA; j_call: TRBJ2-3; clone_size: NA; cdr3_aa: CASSLPPADTQYF; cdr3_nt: TGTGCCAGCAGCTTACCCCCAGCAGATACGCAGTATTTT
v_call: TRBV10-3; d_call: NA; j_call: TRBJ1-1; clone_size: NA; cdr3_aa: CAISELENTEAFF; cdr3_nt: TGTGCCATCAGTGAGCTGGAGAACACTGAAGCTTTCTTT
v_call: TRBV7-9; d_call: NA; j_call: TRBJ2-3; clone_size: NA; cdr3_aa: CASTDGQPTDTQYF; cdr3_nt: TGTGCCAGCACTGACGGACAGCCTACAGATACGCAGTATTTT
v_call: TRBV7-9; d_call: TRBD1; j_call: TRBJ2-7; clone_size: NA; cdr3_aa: CASSPGQGDTYEQYF; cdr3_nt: TGTGCCAGCAGCCCCGGACAGGGGGATACGTACGAGCAGTACTTC
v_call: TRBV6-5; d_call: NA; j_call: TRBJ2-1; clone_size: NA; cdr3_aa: CASRTPHFRQFF; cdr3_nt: TGTGCCAGCAGGACTCCTCATTTCCGGCAGTTCTTC
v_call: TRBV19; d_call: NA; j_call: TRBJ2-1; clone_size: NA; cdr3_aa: CASSNAGLTYNEQFF; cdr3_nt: TGTGCCAGTAGTAATGCGGGACTTACCTACAATGAGCAGTTCTTC
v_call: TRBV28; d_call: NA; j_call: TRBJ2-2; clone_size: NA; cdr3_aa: CASSEQGPNTGELFF; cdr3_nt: TGTGCCAGCAGTGAACAGGGACCGAACACCGGGGAGCTGTTTTTT
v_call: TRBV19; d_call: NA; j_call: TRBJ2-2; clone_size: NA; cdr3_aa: CASSISGGGAGELFF; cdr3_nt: TGTGCCAGTAGTATATCTGGGGGCGGTGCCGGGGAGCTGTTTTTT
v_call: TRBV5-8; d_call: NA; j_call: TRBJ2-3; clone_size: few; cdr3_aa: CASSLEPRTDTQYF; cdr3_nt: TGTGCCAGCAGCTTGGAGCCCCGCACAGATACGCAGTATTTT
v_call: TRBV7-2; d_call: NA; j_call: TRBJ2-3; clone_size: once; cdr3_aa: CASSLSGDKADTQYF; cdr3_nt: TGTGCCAGCAGCTTATCAGGGGATAAGGCAGATACGCAGTATTTT
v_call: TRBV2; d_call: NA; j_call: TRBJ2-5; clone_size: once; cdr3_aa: CASYRAIRETQYF; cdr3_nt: TGTGCCAGTTACAGGGCTATCCGAGAGACCCAGTACTTC
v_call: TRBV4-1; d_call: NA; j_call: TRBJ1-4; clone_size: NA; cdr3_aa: CASSQDDYSQGEKLFF; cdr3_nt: TGCGCCAGCAGCCAAGATGATTACTCTCAGGGTGAAAAACTGTTTTTT
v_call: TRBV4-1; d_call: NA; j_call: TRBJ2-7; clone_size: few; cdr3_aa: CASSQVSVEQQYF; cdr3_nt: TGCGCCAGCAGCCAAGTCTCAGTTGAGCAGCAGTACTTC